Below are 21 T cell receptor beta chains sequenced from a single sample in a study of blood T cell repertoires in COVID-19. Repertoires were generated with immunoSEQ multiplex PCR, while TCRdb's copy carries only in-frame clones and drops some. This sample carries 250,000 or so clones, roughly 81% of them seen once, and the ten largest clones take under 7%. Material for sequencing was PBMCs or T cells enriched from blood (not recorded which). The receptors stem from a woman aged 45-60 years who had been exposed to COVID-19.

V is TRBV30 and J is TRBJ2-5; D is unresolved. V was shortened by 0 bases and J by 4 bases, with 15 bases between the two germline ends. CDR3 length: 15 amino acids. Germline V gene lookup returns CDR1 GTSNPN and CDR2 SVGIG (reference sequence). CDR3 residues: CAWSVRLGVRETQYF. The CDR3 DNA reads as TGTGCCTGGAGTGTACGGCTAGGTGTGAGAGAGACCCAGTACTTC.

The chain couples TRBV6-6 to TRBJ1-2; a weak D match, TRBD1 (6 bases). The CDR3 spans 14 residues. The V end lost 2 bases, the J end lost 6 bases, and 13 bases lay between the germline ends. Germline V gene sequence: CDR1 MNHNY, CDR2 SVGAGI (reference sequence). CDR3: CASSYPTGLDGYTF. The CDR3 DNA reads TGTGCCAGCAGTTACCCCACAGGGTTGGATGGCTACACCTTC.

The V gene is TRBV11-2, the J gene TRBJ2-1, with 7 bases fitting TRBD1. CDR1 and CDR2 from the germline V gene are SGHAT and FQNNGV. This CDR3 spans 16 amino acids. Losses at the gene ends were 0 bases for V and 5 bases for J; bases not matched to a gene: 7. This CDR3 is CASSLDHRGIDNEQFF. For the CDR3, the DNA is TGTGCCAGCAGCTTAGACCACAGGGGCATCGACAATGAGCAGTTCTTC.

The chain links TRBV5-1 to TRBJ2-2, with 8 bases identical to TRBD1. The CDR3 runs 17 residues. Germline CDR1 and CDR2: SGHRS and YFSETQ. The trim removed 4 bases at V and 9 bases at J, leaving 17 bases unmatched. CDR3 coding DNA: TGCGCCAGCAGCCGCCCTTCCGGGACAGGTGTCTCCAGGGAGCTGTTTTTT. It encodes CASSRPSGTGVSRELFF.

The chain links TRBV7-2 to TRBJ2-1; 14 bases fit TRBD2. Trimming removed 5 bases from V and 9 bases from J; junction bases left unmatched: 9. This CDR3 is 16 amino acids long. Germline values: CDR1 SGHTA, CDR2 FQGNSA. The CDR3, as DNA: TGTGCCAGCAGCCCCGGACTAGCGGGGGGCAAAGGTGAGCAGTTCTTC. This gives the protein CASSPGLAGGKGEQFF.

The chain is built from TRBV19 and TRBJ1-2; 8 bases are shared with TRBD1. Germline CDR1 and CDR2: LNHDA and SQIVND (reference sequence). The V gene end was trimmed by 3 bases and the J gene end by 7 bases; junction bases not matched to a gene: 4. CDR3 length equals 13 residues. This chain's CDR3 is CASSIPTGVGYTF. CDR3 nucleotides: TGTGCCAGTAGTATTCCGACAGGGGTTGGCTACACCTTC.

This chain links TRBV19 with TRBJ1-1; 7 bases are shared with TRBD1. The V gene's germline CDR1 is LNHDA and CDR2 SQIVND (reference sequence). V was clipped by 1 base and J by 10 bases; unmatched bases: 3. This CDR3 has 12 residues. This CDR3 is CASSIGGQTAFF. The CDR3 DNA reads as TGTGCCAGTAGTATAGGGGGACAGACAGCTTTCTTT.

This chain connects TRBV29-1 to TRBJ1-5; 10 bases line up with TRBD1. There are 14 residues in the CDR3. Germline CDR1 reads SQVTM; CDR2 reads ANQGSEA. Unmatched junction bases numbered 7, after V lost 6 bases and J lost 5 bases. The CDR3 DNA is TGCAGCGTGGGACAGGGGTCCCTAGATCAGCCCCAGCATTTT. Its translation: CSVGQGSLDQPQHF.

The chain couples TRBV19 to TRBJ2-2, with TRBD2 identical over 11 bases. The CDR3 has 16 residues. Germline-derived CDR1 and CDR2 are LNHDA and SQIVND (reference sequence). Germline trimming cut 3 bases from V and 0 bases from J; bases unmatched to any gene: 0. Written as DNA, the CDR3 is TGTGCCAGTAGTATGACTAGCGGGGCGAACACCGGGGAGCTGTTTTTT. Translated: CASSMTSGANTGELFF.

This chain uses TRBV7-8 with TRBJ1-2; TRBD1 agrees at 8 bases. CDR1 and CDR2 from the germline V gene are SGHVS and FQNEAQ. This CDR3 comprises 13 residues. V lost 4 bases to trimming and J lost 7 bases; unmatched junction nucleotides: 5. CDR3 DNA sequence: TGTGCCAGCAGCTCGTACAGGGGGACTGGCTACACCTTC. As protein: CASSSYRGTGYTF.

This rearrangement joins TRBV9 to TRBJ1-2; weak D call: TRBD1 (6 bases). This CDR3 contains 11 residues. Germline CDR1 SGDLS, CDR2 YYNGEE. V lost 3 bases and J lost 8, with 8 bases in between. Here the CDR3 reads CASSDRDGYTF. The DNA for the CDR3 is TGTGCCAGCAGCGACAGGGACGGCTACACCTTC.

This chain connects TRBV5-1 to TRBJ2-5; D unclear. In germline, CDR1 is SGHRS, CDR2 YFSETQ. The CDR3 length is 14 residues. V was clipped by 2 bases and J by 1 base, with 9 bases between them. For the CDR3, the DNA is TGCGCCAGCAGCTTCGGTCTGAGCCAAGAGACCCAGTACTTC. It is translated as CASSFGLSQETQYF.

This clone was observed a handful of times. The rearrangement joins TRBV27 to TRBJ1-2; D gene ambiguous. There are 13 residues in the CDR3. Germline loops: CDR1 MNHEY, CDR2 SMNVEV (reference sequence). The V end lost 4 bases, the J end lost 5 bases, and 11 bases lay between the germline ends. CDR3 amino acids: CASSSSTEYGYTF. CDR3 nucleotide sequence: TGTGCCAGCAGTTCGTCGACGGAGTATGGCTACACCTTC.

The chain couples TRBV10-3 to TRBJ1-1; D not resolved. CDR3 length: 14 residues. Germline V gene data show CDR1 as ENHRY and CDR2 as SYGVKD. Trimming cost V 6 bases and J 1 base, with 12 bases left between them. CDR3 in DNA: TGTGCCATCAGCCCCGATACTGGGAACACTGAAGCTTTCTTT. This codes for CAISPDTGNTEAFF.

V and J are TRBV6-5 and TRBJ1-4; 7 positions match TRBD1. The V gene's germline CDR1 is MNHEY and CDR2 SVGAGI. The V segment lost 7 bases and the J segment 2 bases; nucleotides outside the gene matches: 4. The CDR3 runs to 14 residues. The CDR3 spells CASNRGGTNEKLFF. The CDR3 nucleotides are TGTGCCAGCAACCGAGGGGGCACTAATGAAAAACTGTTTTTT.

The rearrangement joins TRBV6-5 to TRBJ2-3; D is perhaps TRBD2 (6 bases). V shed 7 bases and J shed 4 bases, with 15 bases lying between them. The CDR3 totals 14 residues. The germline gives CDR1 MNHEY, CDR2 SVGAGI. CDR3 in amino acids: CASNPGGEADTQYF. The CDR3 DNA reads TGTGCCAGCAACCCCGGAGGGGAGGCAGATACGCAGTATTTT.

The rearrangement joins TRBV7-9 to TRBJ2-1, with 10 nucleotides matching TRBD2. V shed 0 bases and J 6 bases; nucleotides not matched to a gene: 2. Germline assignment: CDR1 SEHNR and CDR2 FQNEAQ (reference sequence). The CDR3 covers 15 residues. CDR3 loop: CASSLAAGGLNEQFF. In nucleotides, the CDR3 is TGTGCCAGCAGCTTAGCAGCGGGGGGGCTCAATGAGCAGTTCTTC.

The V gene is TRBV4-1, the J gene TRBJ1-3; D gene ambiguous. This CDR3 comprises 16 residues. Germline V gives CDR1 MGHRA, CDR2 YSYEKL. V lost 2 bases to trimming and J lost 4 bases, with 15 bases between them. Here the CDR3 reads CASSQRGAFEGNTIYF. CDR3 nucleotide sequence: TGCGCCAGCAGCCAACGCGGCGCGTTTGAGGGAAACACCATATATTTT.

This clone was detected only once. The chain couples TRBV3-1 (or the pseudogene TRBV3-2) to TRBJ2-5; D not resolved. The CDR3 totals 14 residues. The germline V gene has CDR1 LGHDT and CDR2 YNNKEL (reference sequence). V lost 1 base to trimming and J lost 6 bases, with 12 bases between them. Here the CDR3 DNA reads TGTGCCAGCAGCCAAGGAGGAGCCGGAAAGACCCAGTACTTC. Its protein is CASSQGGAGKTQYF.

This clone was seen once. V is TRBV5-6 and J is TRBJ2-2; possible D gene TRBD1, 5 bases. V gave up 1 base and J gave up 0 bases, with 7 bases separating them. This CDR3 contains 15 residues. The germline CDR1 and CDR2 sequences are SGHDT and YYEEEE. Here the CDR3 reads CASSLRGPNTGELFF. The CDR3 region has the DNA TGTGCCAGCAGCTTGAGGGGCCCGAACACCGGGGAGCTGTTTTTT.

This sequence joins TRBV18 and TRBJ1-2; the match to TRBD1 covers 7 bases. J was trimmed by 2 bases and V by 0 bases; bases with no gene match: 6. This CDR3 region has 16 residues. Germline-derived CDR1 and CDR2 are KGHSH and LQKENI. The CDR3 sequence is CASSPPFTGANYGYTF. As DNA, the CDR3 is TGTGCCAGCTCACCACCCTTCACAGGGGCCAACTATGGCTACACCTTC.